The entry below gives a single TCR beta chain sequence along with its context. Its antigen is unidentified. The data were obtained in a study of T cell responses to AZD1222 COVID-19 vaccine. The study's findings and limits: There were mostly white British donors and more females than males, and clonal diversity was possibly underestimated. Vaccine-related CD4 TCRs covered spike, predominating at 160-218 and 743-854. Among those given AZD1222, only five or six were seropositive at baseline. Variant regions that are unmutated are reportedly the target of nearly half of spike-specific TCRs.

The CDR3 extends over 13 amino acids. V was shortened by 5 bases and J by 5 bases, with 9 bases between the two germline ends. CDR1 is MDHEN and CDR2 is SYDVKM in the germline V gene. Libraries were prepared by immunoSEQ multiplex PCR; TCRdb keeps only in-frame clonotypes and omits some of them. Altogether some 110,000 clones are present, 85% to 95% being singletons, with the ten largest covering roughly 5%. The genes are TRBV28 and TRBJ2-2; possible D gene TRBD1, 5 bases. The sample was peripheral blood, taken on day 0 of AZD1222 vaccination. The clonotype originates from an adult in good health. In nucleotides, the CDR3 is TGTGCCAGCAGTAACGACAGAACCGGGGAGCTGTTTTTT. Amino acid sequence: CASSNDRTGELFF.